Here is one TCR beta chain with its context. Assay execution proceeded at the deep level. Clones were read by immunoSEQ multiplex PCR, and TCRdb kept only the in-frame ones, dropping some. The data contain about 2 million clones, about 94% of them seen just once; the ten biggest clones take up around 1.2%. Naive CD8 populations comprised CD45RO-negative cells positively selected for CCR7, excluding terminally differentiated effector memory CD45RA+ cells. Trimming at V came to 3 bases and at J to 3 bases, leaving 7 bases not matched to a gene. Germline loops: CDR1 LGHNA, CDR2 YNFKEQ. The CDR3 length is 16 residues. These data originate in a study of shared clonotypes between healthy human individuals.

The sequenced material came from naive CD8+ T cells sorted from blood. J is TRBJ2-1 and V is TRBV4-2, with 8 bases fitting TRBD2. This TCR was recovered from a man between 18 and 35 years old in good health. In DNA, the CDR3 is TGTGCCAGCAGCCACAGAGCGGGAGAAGGCTACAATGAGCAGTTCTTC. Its translation: CASSHRAGEGYNEQFF.